Below are 12 T cell receptor beta chains sequenced from a single sample in a study of beta chain features in type 1 diabetes. Study-wide points: Type 1 diabetes patients had moderately but significantly shorter TCRB CDR3s in all four CD4+ subsets.

The sequenced template was cDNA made from the entire isolated RNA. Method: immunoSEQ multiplex PCR; TCRdb's copy keeps in-frame clones and lacks some. In the table there are roughly 350,000 clones, around 9.6% of which are singletons. Their antigen targets remain unknown. Sequences were obtained from central memory CD4+ T cells from blood. The receptors were sampled from a man under 40 with type 1 diabetes.

V usage is TRBV14 and J usage is TRBJ2-7; weak D call: TRBD1 (6 bases). V lost 6 bases and J 4 bases, leaving 10 bases between the germline ends. Germline V gene lookup returns CDR1 SGHDN and CDR2 FVKESK. The CDR3 covers 12 residues. The CDR3 DNA follows: TGTGCCAGCAGTTCTACAGGGTACGAGCAGTACTTC. The encoded protein is CASSSTGYEQYF.

The chain uses TRBV7-9 and TRBJ1-2; 7 nucleotides line up with TRBD1. The CDR3 contains 14 residues. Per the germline V gene, CDR1 is SEHNR and CDR2 is FQNEAQ (reference sequence). The junction had 4 bases not matched to a gene; V was cut back by 0 bases and J by 6 bases. CDR3 in amino acids: CASSLAVGQHGYTF. The CDR3, as DNA: TGTGCCAGCAGCTTAGCGGTGGGACAGCATGGCTACACCTTC. Full variable domain (rest looked up from reference TRBV7-9 and TRBJ1-2): DTGVSQNPRHKITKRGQNVTFRCDPISEHNRLYWYRQTLGQGPEFLTYFQNEAQLEKSRLLSDRFSAERPKGSFSTLEIQRTEQGDSAMYLCASSLAVGQHGYTFGSGTRLTVV.

On this clone: At one of its ends the junction is not consistent with the germline gene, which may arise from a read error. The V gene is TRBV7-2, the J gene TRBJ2-1; D unclear. Per germline, CDR1 SGHTA and CDR2 FQGNSA. The CDR3 is made up of 15 amino acids. This chain's CDR3 is CASSQDWPRTNEQFF. In DNA form, the CDR3 reads TGCGCCAGCAGCCAAGATTGGCCCAGAACCAATGAGCAGTTCTTC. Complete variable domain (other parts from reference TRBV7-2 and TRBJ2-1): GAGVSQSPSNKVTEKGKDVELRCDPISGHTALYWYRQSLGQGLEFLIYFQGNSAPDKSGLPSDRFSAERTGGSVSTLTIQRTQQEDSAVYLCASSQDWPRTNEQFFGPGTRLTVL.

Ten or more counts support this clone. The chain recombines TRBV7-2 with TRBJ1-5; TRBD1 matches 7 bases. Germline V gene data show CDR1 as SGHTA and CDR2 as FQGNSA. The CDR3 loop spans 16 amino acids. The J segment lost 8 bases and the V segment lost 4 bases, leaving 14 bases of the junction unmatched. The CDR3 protein is CASSWGSGATGEPQHF. CDR3 DNA: TGTGCCAGCAGCTGGGGGTCCGGTGCAACAGGGGAGCCCCAGCATTTT.

This clone came up a few times. The chain employs TRBV27 and TRBJ2-7, with 10 bases aligning to TRBD1. This CDR3 comprises 16 residues. The trim removed 2 bases at V and 7 bases at J, leaving 11 bases unmatched. Germline V gives CDR1 MNHEY, CDR2 SMNVEV (reference sequence). CDR3 DNA: TGTGCCAGCAGTTTAGGGACCGGGACAGGGGAGGGTGAGCAGTACTTC. It encodes CASSLGTGTGEGEQYF.

This clone has just a few counts. This chain links TRBV10-2 with TRBJ2-5, with D perhaps TRBD2 (5 bases). The germline V gene has CDR1 WSHSY and CDR2 SAAADI. The CDR3 is 12 amino acids. Trimming cost V 5 bases and J 5 bases, with 9 bases left between them. The CDR3 here is CASSPGLETQYF. The CDR3 coding sequence is TGCGCCAGCAGTCCCGGACTGGAGACCCAGTACTTC.

Notes on this clone: Relative to the germline gene, one junction end is altered; a read error may explain this. The sample contains more than one DNA sequence encoding this CDR3. This rearrangement joins TRBV5-1 to TRBJ2-3; 8 nucleotides align to TRBD1. CDR3 length: 15 residues. Germline V gene lookup returns CDR1 SGHRS and CDR2 YFSETQ. The CDR3 protein is CASSLSPRGPDTQYF. The CDR3 DNA is TGTGCCAGCAGCTTGAGTCCCAGGGGGCCAGATACGCAGTATTTT.

The CDR3 DNA sequence: TGTGCCTGGAGGGCTACAGGGTTGTACGAGCAGTACTTC. It codes for CAWRATGLYEQYF. The chain recombines TRBV30 with TRBJ2-7; D is possibly TRBD1 (6 bases). CDR3 length: 13 residues. Germline CDR1 reads GTSNPN; CDR2 reads SVGIG (reference sequence). V was cut by 3 bases and J by 4 bases, with 13 bases left in between. The complete variable domain, with remaining parts taken from reference TRBV30 and TRBJ2-7, reads SQTIHQWPATLVQPVGSPLSLECTVEGTSNPNLYWYRQAAGRGLQLLFYSVGIGQISSEVPQNLSASRPQDRQFILSSKKLLLSDSGFYLCAWRATGLYEQYFGPGTRLTVT.

The rearrangement links TRBV7-7 to TRBJ1-2; D remains ambiguous. CDR3 length: 12 residues. Trimming left V 1 base short and J 4 bases short, with 4 bases between. The germline V gene has CDR1 SSHAT and CDR2 FNYEAQ (reference sequence). CDR3 loop: CASSLEPYGYTF. The CDR3 DNA reads TGTGCCAGCAGCTTAGAGCCCTATGGCTACACCTTC.

V is TRBV28 and J is TRBJ2-4; D is possibly TRBD1 (5 bases). Between the trimmed V and J ends, which lost 5 bases and 1 base, there was a span of 15 bases. Germline V gene data show CDR1 as MDHEN and CDR2 as SYDVKM. The CDR3 has 16 residues. The CDR3 sequence: CASSTPGHLAKNIQYF. Written as DNA, the CDR3 is TGTGCCAGCAGTACCCCCGGACACCTCGCCAAAAACATTCAGTACTTC.

This clone was counted a few times. V gene TRBV28 combines with J gene TRBJ2-1, with 7 bases fitting TRBD1. The CDR3 totals 14 residues. CDR1 is MDHEN, CDR2 SYDVKM, per germline. Unmatched junction bases numbered 3, after V lost 3 bases and J lost 4 bases. CDR3 nucleotide sequence: TGTGCCAGCAGTTTCGGACAGGCGTACAATGAGCAGTTCTTC. Translation: CASSFGQAYNEQFF.

V is TRBV9 and J is TRBJ2-5; the D is unclear. TRBJ2-7 explains the end of the DNA better; the J call may be wrong. The V gene's germline CDR1 is SGDLS and CDR2 YYNGEE. The CDR3 has 15 residues. The CDR3 here is CASSVVARSSYEQYF. The CDR3 region has the DNA TGTGCCAGCAGCGTAGTGGCCAGGAGCTCCTACGAGCAGTACTTC.